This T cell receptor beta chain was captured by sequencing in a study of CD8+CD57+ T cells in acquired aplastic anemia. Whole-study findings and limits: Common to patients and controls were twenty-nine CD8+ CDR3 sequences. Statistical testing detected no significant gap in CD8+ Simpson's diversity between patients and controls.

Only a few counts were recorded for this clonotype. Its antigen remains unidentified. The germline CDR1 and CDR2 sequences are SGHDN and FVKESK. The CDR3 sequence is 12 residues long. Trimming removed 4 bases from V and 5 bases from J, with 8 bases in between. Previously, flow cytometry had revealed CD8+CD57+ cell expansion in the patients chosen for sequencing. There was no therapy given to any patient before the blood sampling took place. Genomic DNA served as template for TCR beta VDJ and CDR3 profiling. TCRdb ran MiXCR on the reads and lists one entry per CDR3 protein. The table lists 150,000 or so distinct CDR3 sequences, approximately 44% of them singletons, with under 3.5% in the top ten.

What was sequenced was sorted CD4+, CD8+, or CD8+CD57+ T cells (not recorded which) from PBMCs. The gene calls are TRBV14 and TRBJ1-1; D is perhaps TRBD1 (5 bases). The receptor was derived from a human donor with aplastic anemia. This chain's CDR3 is CASSPRTTEAFF. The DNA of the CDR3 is TGTGCCAGCAGCCCAAGGACAACTGAAGCTTTCTTT.